This record covers a single T cell receptor beta chain. The antigen is not known. This sample is part of a study of STAT5B mutations in CD4+ large granular lymphocyte leukemia. Whole-study context: Among healthy donors, a particular HLA allele went with more CDR3 'QG' motifs. Study outcomes and limitations: Without putative leukemic clones, patient CD4-sorted repertoires remained more clonal than healthy CD4+ repertoires. 8/27 top patient clones versus 2/35 control clones were TRBV06-family.

Healthy controls were blood donor buffy coats. Trimming cost V 6 bases and J 9 bases, with 9 bases left between them. This CDR3 comprises 11 residues. The germline gives CDR1 MNHNY, CDR2 SVGAGI (reference sequence). The assay was immunoSEQ multiplex PCR, and TCRdb's table has in-frame clones only and misses some. The repertoire includes 20,000 to 25,000 clones, roughly 75% of them detected once, and around 4% sits in the top ten. The sample consisted of CD4+ T cells from blood buffy coats. The genes are TRBV6-6 and TRBJ2-1; D is unclear. The TCR originated in a human donor in good health. CDR3 loop: CASSPLSEQFF. DNA for the CDR3: TGTGCCAGCAGCCCCCTCAGTGAGCAGTTCTTC.